The TCR beta chain under discussion was sequenced for a study of blood T cell repertoires in COVID-19. V lost 4 bases and J lost 0, with 17 bases in between. Per germline, CDR1 SGHNT and CDR2 YYREEE (reference sequence). This CDR3 spans 17 amino acids. The method was immunoSEQ multiplex PCR; TCRdb's version includes in-frame clones alone and lacks a portion of them. The sample has 150,000 to 200,000 clones; just over 85% are singletons. Participant-given clinical history determined each cohort assignment. Two negative PCRs, clearance, or symptom resolution characterized the recovered Cohort 3 donors. The material sequenced was PBMCs or T cells enriched from blood (not recorded which). This chain joins TRBV5-4 and TRBJ2-1; weak D call: TRBD2 (6 bases). The clonotype originates from a woman aged 18-35 years who had recovered from COVID-19. The DNA for the CDR3 is TGTGCCAGCAGCCCGGGCGGAGGGTCAAGCTCCTACAATGAGCAGTTCTTC. Protein: CASSPGGGSSSYNEQFF.